The following is a T cell receptor (beta chain) sequence with its context. Its cognate antigen has yet to be identified. Nothing much larger sits one base from this clone, and base qualities are not available. The intended sense of this specimen's time point label: baseline before oral tofacitinib. From alopecia areata patients, peripheral blood was collected along with lesional scalp punch biopsies. PBMCs were separated by density centrifugation and stained for CD3, CD4 and CD8, after which CD4+ and CD8+ T cells were sorted on a FACSAria. CDR1 and CDR2, per the germline V gene, are SGHAT and FQNNGV. Including the terminal cysteine and phenylalanine, the CDR3 comprises 14 residues. Only CDR3 DNA is held: 42 bases, read in frame from base 1. Trimming takes 3 bases off V and 2 bases off J; junction bases not matched to a gene: 0. The data were taken from a study of CD8+ T cells in alopecia areata (dated by TCRdb to between 2018 and 2020). In the study overall: The treated patients, all with moderate-to-severe alopecia areata, were enrolled in an open-label pilot trial of oral tofacitinib given at 5 to 10 mg twice daily. Tofacitinib was administered for 6 to 18 months, and 6 months of follow-up off drug were then conducted to assess delayed response and recurrence. The study used high-throughput TCRbeta sequencing to examine T cell clonal expansion in alopecia areata, in both the C3H/HeJ mouse model and human patients. In humans, TCRbeta sequencing was performed on scalp tissue and on sorted CD4+ and CD8+ peripheral blood T cells from healthy controls and from patients with patchy or totalis/universalis alopecia areata. Patients on tofacitinib were biopsied at baseline and after 4 and 24 weeks of treatment, and several of the patients also had a later scalp biopsy. Clonality in the scalp was compared among normal scalp (n=4), patchy alopecia areata scalp (n=8), and alopecia totalis/universalis scalp (n=8). RNA came from the PAXgene miRNA kit for fixed scalp, the miRNeasy kit for PBMCs, and the RNeasy kit for mouse skin. TCRbeta CDR3 regions were amplified by immunoSEQ multiplex PCR with 35 Vbeta forward and 13 Jbeta reverse primers. Study-wide conclusions, independent of this receptor: Lesional scalp, especially in alopecia totalis/universalis, showed higher clonality and more expanded CD8+ clones than normal scalp, suggesting antigenic drive. Compared with mice, TCR sequences shared between patients were less clear, possibly partly because of HLA diversity across the patient population. Unlike mouse skin, where gammadelta T cells dominate, normal human skin contains resident alphabeta T cells that get sequenced too, which complicates analysis of the scalp TCR repertoire.

Preparation of the library involved the immunoSEQ multiplex PCR assay. RNA was extracted from all samples and reverse transcribed into cDNA as template for TCR sequencing. First-strand cDNA was synthesized with SuperScript III using a 2:1 mix of oligo-dT and random hexamers. A synthetic immune receptor repertoire was used to assess amplification bias, and residual bias was removed computationally. Turning to the authors' computational methods: Raw reads were preprocessed to remove errors, and CDR3 was defined according to IMGT conventions as the region from the conserved cysteine to phenylalanine. Clonality was computed by normalizing Shannon entropy by log2 of the number of productive unique TCRs and subtracting the result from 1. Whether scalp clones were CD4 or CD8 was inferred by matching scalp TCRbeta sequences against CD4 and CD8 repertoires sorted from blood. TCRdb provides this immuneACCESS table in a form limited to in-frame rearrangements. Some clones are lacking; in checked studies, under half of them reflect an unresolved V gene, and why the rest are absent is not known. The V and J calls and the clone size are those of that table, but D and trimming were determined from the DNA. Recorded for this sample are roughly 150,000 clones; about 51% of them occurred a single time. Roughly a fifth of the sample is taken by the ten largest.

The clonotype comes from a human donor with alopecia areata. The chain links TRBV11-2 with TRBJ2-7; TRBD2 aligns with 11 central bases. The starting material was CD8+ T cells sorted from blood, obtained at week 0. The CDR3 in this case is CASSFSGGAYEQYF. The DNA sequence follows: TGTGCCAGCAGCTTTAGCGGGGGGGCCTACGAGCAGTACTTC.